A selection of T cell receptor beta chains follows, all from one sample in a study of T cell responses to AZD1222 COVID-19 vaccine. Libraries were prepared by immunoSEQ multiplex PCR; TCRdb keeps only in-frame clonotypes and omits some of them. The sample contains about 140,000 clones, more than 85% of which appear only once. Sequencing used peripheral blood, obtained on day 0 of AZD1222 vaccination. The receptors were sampled from an adult in good health. Each CDR3 is given with its conserved first and last residue. Fields, in order: clone size, J gene, V gene, D gene, CDR3 DNA, CDR3 protein. The D gene is left open where the match is weak. Where a row states a size, it is once, few, many or the class of an expanded clone; other rows omit it.

abundance: .; j_gene: TRBJ2-7; v_gene: TRBV15; d_gene: .; CDR3nt: TGTGCCACCAGCAGAGACGACGAGCAGTACTTC; CDR3aa: CATSRDDEQYF
abundance: .; j_gene: TRBJ1-1; v_gene: TRBV4-3; d_gene: TRBD1; CDR3nt: TGCGCCAGCAGCCAATTGCAGGGGGCCATGAACACTGAAGCTTTCTTT; CDR3aa: CASSQLQGAMNTEAFF
abundance: .; j_gene: TRBJ1-2; v_gene: TRBV20-1; d_gene: .; CDR3nt: TGCAGTGCTAGGGGGGCCGTTCCCTCCTTC; CDR3aa: CSARGAVPSF
abundance: .; j_gene: TRBJ1-1; v_gene: TRBV11-3; d_gene: TRBD1; CDR3nt: TGTGCCAGCAGTCATGGGACAGGCCTTGAAGCTTTCTTT; CDR3aa: CASSHGTGLEAFF
abundance: .; j_gene: TRBJ2-1; v_gene: TRBV11-2; d_gene: .; CDR3nt: TGTGCCAGCAGCCGACCCCTCCAATGGGAGCAGTTCTTC; CDR3aa: CASSRPLQWEQFF
abundance: .; j_gene: TRBJ1-2; v_gene: TRBV7-2; d_gene: .; CDR3nt: TGTGCCAGCAGCTTAGCGGACACTAACTATGGCTACACCTTC; CDR3aa: CASSLADTNYGYTF
abundance: .; j_gene: TRBJ1-1; v_gene: TRBV30; d_gene: .; CDR3nt: TGTGCCTGGAGTGCCAGGGCAGGCACTGAAGCTTTCTTT; CDR3aa: CAWSARAGTEAFF
abundance: .; j_gene: TRBJ2-7; v_gene: TRBV4-1; d_gene: .; CDR3nt: TGCGCCAGCAGCCAAGCGGACGAGCAGTACTTC; CDR3aa: CASSQADEQYF
abundance: .; j_gene: TRBJ1-1; v_gene: TRBV2; d_gene: .; CDR3nt: TGTGCCAGCAGGAGGCAGGCGGCCGGTGGAGCTTTCTTT; CDR3aa: CASRRQAAGGAFF
abundance: .; j_gene: TRBJ1-4; v_gene: TRBV6-5; d_gene: .; CDR3nt: TGTGCCAGCAGTCCCCGGGAAACAACTAATGAAAAACTGTTTTTT; CDR3aa: CASSPRETTNEKLFF
abundance: .; j_gene: TRBJ2-4; v_gene: TRBV7-2; d_gene: .; CDR3nt: TGTGCCAGCAGTTCAGGGCTGTCAGGGGACATTCAGTACTTC; CDR3aa: CASSSGLSGDIQYF
abundance: .; j_gene: TRBJ1-1; v_gene: TRBV2; d_gene: TRBD1; CDR3nt: TGTGCCAGCAGGGGGACAGCGAACACTGAAGCTTTCTTT; CDR3aa: CASRGTANTEAFF
abundance: .; j_gene: TRBJ2-1; v_gene: TRBV5-4; d_gene: .; CDR3nt: TGTGCCAGCAGCGGACGACAGGAGAGCTCCTACAATGAGCAGTTCTTC; CDR3aa: CASSGRQESSYNEQFF
abundance: .; j_gene: TRBJ1-2; v_gene: TRBV12-5; d_gene: .; CDR3nt: TGTGCTAGTGGAGGTGGGACCGAGGTTTATAACTATGGCTACACCTTC; CDR3aa: CASGGGTEVYNYGYTF
abundance: .; j_gene: TRBJ2-3; v_gene: TRBV13; d_gene: TRBD1; CDR3nt: TGTGCCAGCAGCTTAGGAGACAGGGCCGAGACAGATACGCAGTATTTT; CDR3aa: CASSLGDRAETDTQYF
abundance: .; j_gene: TRBJ2-3; v_gene: TRBV4-3; d_gene: TRBD2; CDR3nt: TGCGCCAGCAGCCAAGTTGCTAGCGGGAGTTCCGATACGCAGTATTTT; CDR3aa: CASSQVASGSSDTQYF
abundance: .; j_gene: TRBJ2-5; v_gene: TRBV5-4; d_gene: TRBD1; CDR3nt: TGTGCCAGCAGCATTGGGCGGGGCCAGGGGGCAGGGGAGACCCAGTACTTC; CDR3aa: CASSIGRGQGAGETQYF
abundance: .; j_gene: TRBJ2-1; v_gene: TRBV5-1; d_gene: .; CDR3nt: TGCGCCAGCAGCTTGGCCTTTGGCCAGGCCCGATACAATGAGCAGTTCTTC; CDR3aa: CASSLAFGQARYNEQFF
abundance: .; j_gene: TRBJ2-7; v_gene: TRBV7-8; d_gene: .; CDR3nt: TGTGCCAGCAGCTTAGGACTAGATCTCTACGAGCAGTACTTC; CDR3aa: CASSLGLDLYEQYF
abundance: .; j_gene: TRBJ2-7; v_gene: TRBV9; d_gene: .; CDR3nt: TGTGCCAGCAGCGTAGACCTAGCAGCCTACGAGCAGTACTTC; CDR3aa: CASSVDLAAYEQYF
abundance: .; j_gene: TRBJ1-1; v_gene: TRBV6-5; d_gene: .; CDR3nt: TGTGCCAGCAGTTACTCAAACCCGAACACTGAAGCTTTCTTT; CDR3aa: CASSYSNPNTEAFF
abundance: .; j_gene: TRBJ1-5; v_gene: TRBV27; d_gene: .; CDR3nt: TGTGCCAGCAGTTCGCAGGGGTATCAGCCCCAGCATTTT; CDR3aa: CASSSQGYQPQHF
abundance: .; j_gene: TRBJ2-7; v_gene: TRBV3-1/TRBV3-2; d_gene: .; CDR3nt: TGTGCCAGCAGCCAAGGTTGGTACGAGCAGTACTTC; CDR3aa: CASSQGWYEQYF
abundance: .; j_gene: TRBJ1-2; v_gene: TRBV5-4; d_gene: .; CDR3nt: TGTGCCAGCAGCTTGGCCGGTAGCAATGGCTACACCTTC; CDR3aa: CASSLAGSNGYTF
abundance: .; j_gene: TRBJ2-7; v_gene: TRBV19; d_gene: .; CDR3nt: TGTGCCAGTAGTATGCGCGAAAAGAGGTACGAGCAGTACTTC; CDR3aa: CASSMREKRYEQYF
abundance: once; j_gene: TRBJ1-1; v_gene: TRBV18; d_gene: .; CDR3nt: TGTGCCAGCTCACCACCCTCCAGGGCCTCCACTGAAGCTTTCTTT; CDR3aa: CASSPPSRASTEAFF
abundance: once; j_gene: TRBJ2-6; v_gene: TRBV5-1; d_gene: .; CDR3nt: TGCGCCAGCAGCTTATCGGTAAGCTCTGGGGCCAACGTCCTGACTTTC; CDR3aa: CASSLSVSSGANVLTF
abundance: .; j_gene: TRBJ1-6; v_gene: TRBV25-1; d_gene: TRBD1; CDR3nt: TGTGCCAGCAGTGCATCCGGGACAGGGGCGTCACCCCTCCACTTT; CDR3aa: CASSASGTGASPLHF
abundance: once; j_gene: TRBJ2-3; v_gene: TRBV7-2; d_gene: TRBD2; CDR3nt: TGTGCCAGTATAGCGGGGGGAAGCACAGATACGCAGTATTTT; CDR3aa: CASIAGGSTDTQYF
abundance: few; j_gene: TRBJ2-1; v_gene: TRBV5-4; d_gene: .; CDR3nt: TGTGCCAGCAGCCTAACAGCGAGTAGCTCCTACAATGAGCAGTTCTTC; CDR3aa: CASSLTASSSYNEQFF
abundance: .; j_gene: TRBJ2-1; v_gene: TRBV28; d_gene: TRBD2; CDR3nt: TGTGCCAGCAGTTCCCTCCAATTTACGGAGCGGGAGGTAGGAGAGCAGTTCTTC; CDR3aa: CASSSLQFTEREVGEQFF
abundance: .; j_gene: TRBJ2-7; v_gene: TRBV4-3; d_gene: TRBD2; CDR3nt: TGCGCCAGCAGCCAAGATCCAGCGGGAGGCCCCTACGAGCAGTACTTC; CDR3aa: CASSQDPAGGPYEQYF
abundance: .; j_gene: TRBJ2-3; v_gene: TRBV27; d_gene: TRBD2; CDR3nt: TGTGCCAGCAGTCCCGGACTAGCGGACGCAGATACGCAGTATTTT; CDR3aa: CASSPGLADADTQYF
abundance: .; j_gene: TRBJ2-7; v_gene: TRBV25-1; d_gene: .; CDR3nt: TGTGCCAGCAGGGCAAACAGGGAGGACTCCTACGAGCAGTACTTC; CDR3aa: CASRANREDSYEQYF
abundance: .; j_gene: TRBJ2-2; v_gene: TRBV2; d_gene: .; CDR3nt: TGTGCCAGCAGTGAGTTAGGGGGGTCCGGTACCGGGGAGCTGTTTTTT; CDR3aa: CASSELGGSGTGELFF
abundance: .; j_gene: TRBJ1-1; v_gene: TRBV2; d_gene: .; CDR3nt: TGTGCCAGCAGTGATGCACGTGAAGCTTTCTTT; CDR3aa: CASSDAREAFF
abundance: .; j_gene: TRBJ2-3; v_gene: TRBV4-3; d_gene: TRBD2; CDR3nt: TGCGCCAGCAGCCCCTCAGGGCTACTAGCGGGACCATCAGATACGCAGTATTTT; CDR3aa: CASSPSGLLAGPSDTQYF
abundance: .; j_gene: TRBJ2-1; v_gene: TRBV27; d_gene: .; CDR3nt: TGTGCCAGCAGTTTCACGCCTGCAACGCGCTCCTACAATGAGCAGTTCTTC; CDR3aa: CASSFTPATRSYNEQFF
abundance: .; j_gene: TRBJ2-5; v_gene: TRBV7-8; d_gene: TRBD2; CDR3nt: TGTGCCAGCAGCCACGGGACTAGCGGGGCGGAGACCCAGTACTTC; CDR3aa: CASSHGTSGAETQYF
abundance: .; j_gene: TRBJ2-1; v_gene: TRBV4-2; d_gene: TRBD2; CDR3nt: TGTGCCAGCAGGCGGGAGGGGCTCAATGAGCAGTTCTTC; CDR3aa: CASRREGLNEQFF
abundance: .; j_gene: TRBJ1-2; v_gene: TRBV27; d_gene: .; CDR3nt: TGTGCCAGCAGTTTACTGGGGGTGGATGGCTACACCTTC; CDR3aa: CASSLLGVDGYTF